This TCR beta chain comes out of a study of OX40 agonist ivuxolimab in advanced cancers. Broadly, across the study: Ivuxolimab was an agonistic, fully human IgG2 monoclonal antibody directed against OX40 (CD134), a costimulatory receptor. Intravenous ivuxolimab was administered to patients every 2 weeks at six dose levels: 0.01, 0.1, 0.3, 1.5, 3 and 10 mg/kg. Among the approximately 54 dose-escalation patients, 19 had hepatocellular carcinoma, roughly 15 melanoma, 9 renal cell carcinoma and 9 head and neck cancer. In the dose-escalation cohort, 70% to 90% of patients were male, and the mean age was around 60 years with a range of about 20 to 80. Prior anti-PD-1, anti-PD-L1 or anti-CTLA-4 therapy was permitted, and checkpoint inhibitors had been received by 40% to 50% of dose-escalation patients. Three dose-escalation patients achieved partial responses, one with hepatocellular carcinoma and two with cutaneous melanoma. The point of sequencing TCRbeta in the periphery was to test whether ivuxolimab changed TCR sequence diversity and drove clonal T-cell expansion. The paper describes the monotherapy dose-escalation part (N of about 55 patients) of the phase I trial of ivuxolimab. General findings and caveats noted by the study authors: On average, CD8+ T cells showed more expanded clones than CD4+ T cells after ivuxolimab. Antigen specificity was not determined for the clonally expanded peripheral T cells. In the 0.1-3.0 mg/kg groups, partial responders were among the patients with the lowest normalized peripheral clonal expansion, particularly in CD8+ T cells. Clonal expansion of both CD4+ and CD8+ blood T cells was observed from baseline to week 6 at doses 0.1 to 3.0 mg/kg. Low levels of normalized T-cell clonal expansion were also seen in some nonresponding patients.

Genomic DNA was isolated from the sorted cells so that the TCRbeta CDR3 region could be sequenced. The immunoSEQ Assay was used to sequence the TCRbeta CDR3 regions. This is the immuneACCESS table as TCRdb keeps it, with only in-frame sequences that have V and J called. A part of the clones is gone; compared with another copy, unresolved V genes explain less than half, and the rest is unexplained. The sample table holds 40,000 to 50,000 clones, of which 86% were seen once. Jointly, the top ten make up 9% to 14% of the sample. The cysteine opens and the phenylalanine closes a CDR3 of 12 amino acids. The CDR3 DNA has 36 bases and is translated from base 1. Germline trimming amounts to 10 bases on V and 2 bases on J, with 2 as the count of junction bases outside the gene matches. Patients with a history of autoimmune disease or receiving systemic immunosuppression were excluded from the trial. Peripheral blood for TCR sequencing was collected from all dose cohorts at baseline, on cycle 4 day 1, and on cycle 7 day 1. The samples were drawn from a first-in-human, open-label, multicenter phase I dose-escalation trial of ivuxolimab. Adults with locally advanced or metastatic melanoma, renal cell, hepatocellular, or head and neck squamous cell carcinoma were enrolled in the trial. Before TCR sequencing, CD4+ T cells and CD8+ T cells from peripheral blood were sorted into separate populations.

Turning to this clone: Its antigen is still unknown. No base quality information exists; no much larger clone differs at one position.

The chain is assembled from TRBV23-1 and TRBJ1-5; 7 bases in the middle match TRBD1. TRBV23-1 falls under the ORF class, with uncertain function. The sample consisted of CD4+ or CD8+ T cells sorted from blood, taken in a trial of the OX40 agonist ivuxolimab. This receptor was obtained from an adult with an advanced solid tumor such as melanoma, head and neck, liver or kidney cancer. The CDR3 loop reads CATTGGNQPQHF. The DNA sequence is given as TGCGCCACCACAGGGGGCAATCAGCCCCAGCATTTT.